These 25 T cell receptor beta chains came from one sample sequenced in a study of T cells of healthy individuals. Via MiXCR, TCRdb re-called the 5' RACE reads, giving one row per CDR3 protein. The data hold about 40,000 distinct CDR3 sequences, with about 4.2% observed a single time. The receptors originated from a human donor in good health.

This clonotype has ten or more counts. J is TRBJ2-7 and V is TRBV6-5; D call uncertain. CDR1 and CDR2 (germline): MNHEY, SVGAGI. The CDR3 has 15 amino acids. V was shortened by 0 bases and J by 6 bases, with 15 bases between the two germline ends. CDR3 sequence reads: CASSYSLDKVSEQYF. CDR3 nucleotides: TGTGCCAGCAGTTACTCGCTAGACAAGGTCTCCGAGCAGTACTTC.

This clonotype was recorded at least ten times. The chain couples TRBV12-3 or TRBV12-4 to TRBJ1-4; D remains ambiguous. Trimming took 6 bases from V and 8 from J, leaving 10 bases between them. CDR3 length: 12 residues. CDR3 residues: CASRAAREKLFF. The CDR3 coding sequence is TGTGCCAGCAGAGCCGCCAGGGAAAAACTGTTTTTT.

This clonotype was counted many times. V gene TRBV3-1 combines with J gene TRBJ1-1, with a tentative D call TRBD1 (6 bases). Germline V gives CDR1 LGHDT, CDR2 YNNKEL (reference sequence). Trimming removed 1 base from V and 12 bases from J, with 21 bases in between. The CDR3 is 15 amino acids. The CDR3 DNA sequence: TGTGCCAGCAGCCAAGCTGTCAGGCGGGGACACGGAACTTTCTTT. Its translation is CASSQAVRRGHGTFF.

This clonotype was observed at least ten times. The gene calls are TRBV12-3 or TRBV12-4 and TRBJ1-5, with 8 bases that match TRBD1. J was trimmed by 6 bases and V by 5 bases; bases with no gene match: 6. CDR3 length equals 14 residues. CDR3 bases: TGTGCCAGCAGTCCAGGGGGCCGAGGTCAGCCCCAGCATTTT. Translating gives CASSPGGRGQPQHF.

There are many counts of this clonotype. This chain joins TRBV6-5 and TRBJ1-2, with TRBD1 identical over 8 bases. Germline lookup yields CDR1 MNHEY and CDR2 SVGAGI. Losses at the gene ends were 5 bases for V and 0 bases for J; bases not matched to a gene: 5. The CDR3 has 15 residues. As DNA, the CDR3 is TGTGCCAGCAGTCGAGGGACAGGAGCTAACTATGGCTACACCTTC. Translation gives CASSRGTGANYGYTF.

This clonotype has at least ten counts. This rearrangement joins TRBV3-1 to TRBJ1-1, with a weak D call TRBD1 (5 bases). This CDR3 comprises 14 residues. Germline CDR1 is LGHDT and CDR2 is YNNKEL (reference sequence). V lost 6 bases, J lost 1 base, and 12 bases lay in between. The CDR3 DNA is TGTGCCAGCAGACCGACAGTCACGAACACTGAAGCTTTCTTT. Translation: CASRPTVTNTEAFF.

This clonotype has ten or more counts. DNA for the CDR3: TGCGCCAGCAGTGGTACGGGCGACTATGGCTACACCTTC. Its protein product is CASSGTGDYGYTF. This sequence joins TRBV10-2 and TRBJ1-2; D not certain. CDR1 and CDR2 from the germline V gene are WSHSY and SAAADI. V gave up 4 bases and J gave up 3 bases, with 9 bases separating them. This CDR3 region has 13 residues.

In DNA form, the CDR3 reads TGTGCCAGCAGCACCCAAAGGACGTCCCGACCCTACGAGCAGTACTTC. It translates to CASSTQRTSRPYEQYF. The chain joins TRBV11-2 to TRBJ2-7; D is unclear. The CDR3 covers 16 residues. The V and J ends lost 5 bases and 2 bases respectively, with 19 bases between them. The germline V gene has CDR1 SGHAT and CDR2 FQNNGV.

In this sample, this clonotype turned up many times. V is TRBV6-1 and J is TRBJ1-6, with D hard to call. Trimming took off 5 bases at V and 3 bases at J, with 11 bases between the two ends. The CDR3 consists of 15 residues. Germline assignment: CDR1 MNHNS and CDR2 SASEGT. CDR3 sequence (DNA): TGTGCCAGCAGTCCGGAGAGCATCTATAATTCACCCCTCCACTTT. It encodes CASSPESIYNSPLHF.

This clonotype showed up just a few times. CDR3: CASSEEYNEQFF. CDR3 in DNA: TGTGCCAGCAGCGAGGAGTACAATGAGCAGTTCTTC. This chain uses TRBV12-3 or TRBV12-4 with TRBJ2-1; no clear D. The CDR3 totals 12 residues. The V end lost 6 bases, the J end lost 4 bases, and 7 bases lay between the germline ends.

The CDR3 loop reads CASSQGRKTEAFF. The CDR3 DNA reads as TGTGCCAGCAGCCAGGGGAGAAAAACTGAAGCTTTCTTT. This rearrangement joins TRBV4-2 to TRBJ1-1; D remains ambiguous. This CDR3 region has 13 residues. Per the germline V gene, CDR1 is LGHNA and CDR2 is YNFKEQ. Trimming took off 3 bases at V and 5 bases at J, with 10 bases between the two ends.

Many counts were recorded for this clonotype. The J gene is TRBJ2-7, the V gene TRBV7-9, with TRBD1 identical over 8 bases. Trimming cost V 5 bases and J 5 bases; bases outside gene matches: 2. CDR3 length: 12 amino acids. Germline values: CDR1 SEHNR, CDR2 FQNEAQ (reference sequence). The CDR3 DNA follows: TGTGCCAGCAGCGAGACAGGGGACGAGCAGTACTTC. Amino acid sequence: CASSETGDEQYF.

The chain uses TRBV11-2 and TRBJ2-5; a weak D match, TRBD1 (6 bases). V was clipped by 4 bases and J by 0 bases, with 18 bases between them. Germline loops: CDR1 SGHAT, CDR2 FQNNGV. The CDR3 is 17 amino acids. CDR3 amino acids: CASSSLQGSRHQETQYF. As DNA, the CDR3 is TGTGCCAGCAGCTCTTTACAGGGAAGCCGGCACCAAGAGACCCAGTACTTC.

This clonotype was observed a handful of times. The J gene is TRBJ1-1, the V gene TRBV7-9, with D possibly TRBD1 on 6 matching bases. V lost 4 bases and J lost 1, with 10 bases in between. The germline CDR1 and CDR2 sequences are SEHNR and FQNEAQ (reference sequence). CDR3 length equals 14 residues. The DNA of the CDR3 is TGTGCCAGCAGCTCCGCGACAGGGAACACTGAAGCTTTCTTT. This sequence encodes CASSSATGNTEAFF. The variable domain in full, with the rest retrieved from reference TRBV7-9 and TRBJ1-1, is DTGVSQNPRHKITKRGQNVTFRCDPISEHNRLYWYRQTLGQGPEFLTYFQNEAQLEKSRLLSDRFSAERPKGSFSTLEIQRTEQGDSAMYLCASSSATGNTEAFFGQGTRLTVV.

The chain recombines TRBV20-1 with TRBJ1-6; 8 bases fit TRBD1. The CDR3 is made up of 15 amino acids. Germline CDR1 DFQATT, CDR2 SNEGSKA (reference sequence). Trimming removed 5 bases from V and 8 bases from J; junction bases left unmatched: 11. DNA for the CDR3: TGCAGTGCTTATCCTTCAGGGGGCGTCGATTCACCCCTCCACTTT. Its protein is CSAYPSGGVDSPLHF.

This clonotype appeared a few times. V usage is TRBV18 and J usage is TRBJ2-1; TRBD2 might be the D (7 bases). The V gene's germline CDR1 is KGHSH and CDR2 LQKENI. Trimming took 3 bases from V and 4 from J, leaving 19 bases between them. The CDR3 loop spans 17 amino acids. CDR3 protein: CASSPVDIGGEYNEQFF. The CDR3 coding sequence is TGTGCCAGCTCACCTGTGGACATAGGGGGGGAATACAATGAGCAGTTCTTC.

Many counts were recorded for this clonotype. The chain carries TRBV4-3 and TRBJ2-6, with a tentative D call TRBD1 (6 bases). The CDR3 consists of 19 residues. Trimming shortened V by 0 bases and J by 0 bases, and 15 bases separated the two germline ends. In germline, CDR1 is LGHNA, CDR2 YSLEER. The CDR3 DNA reads as TGCGCCAGCAGCCAAGAGCCGGGACACCAGAGCTCTGGGGCCAACGTCCTGACTTTC. Translation gives CASSQEPGHQSSGANVLTF.

By proportion, this clonotype is medium-sized. The chain combines TRBV2 with TRBJ2-7; D might be TRBD2 (6 bases). V lost 6 bases, J lost 0 bases, and 15 bases lay in between. This CDR3 has 15 residues. From germline, CDR1 is SNHLY and CDR2 FYNNEI. CDR3 DNA sequence: TGTGCCAGCAGAATTTCTAGCGCTCGCTCCTACGAGCAGTACTTC. This encodes CASRISSARSYEQYF.

A note on this clonotype: A much larger clonotype is one base distant, so this may be a read error. CDR3 DNA sequence: TGTGCCAGCAGCTTTACATACCTAACTAGCGGGGGACTTGCTAGCACAGATACGCAGTATTTT. Its protein is CASSFTYLTSGGLASTDTQYF. The V call is TRBV11-3, the J call TRBJ2-3; 11 positions agree with TRBD2. V lost 3 bases to trimming and J lost 0 bases; unmatched junction nucleotides: 17. Germline CDR1 reads SGHNT; CDR2 reads YENEEA. There are 21 residues in the CDR3.

This clonotype was seen only a few times. The J gene is TRBJ2-3, the V gene TRBV7-9, with 7 bases aligning to TRBD2. J lost 2 bases, V lost 3 bases, and 2 bases had no gene match. CDR3 length equals 14 residues. Germline CDR1 is SEHNR and CDR2 is FQNEAQ (reference sequence). Written as DNA, the CDR3 is TGTGCCAGCAGCTTCGGGGGGTACACAGATACGCAGTATTTT. It encodes CASSFGGYTDTQYF.

This clonotype was counted ten times or more. DNA of the CDR3: TGTGCCAGCAGCTTAACAGCGGGGGGGCCCAATGAGCAGTTCTTC. Its translation: CASSLTAGGPNEQFF. The genes are TRBV11-2 and TRBJ2-1, with 10 bases matching TRBD2. Germline V gene data show CDR1 as SGHAT and CDR2 as FQNNGV. The CDR3 sequence is 15 residues long. Trimming at V came to 2 bases and at J to 6 bases, leaving 4 bases not matched to a gene.

This clonotype was recorded at least ten times. This chain links TRBV29-1 with TRBJ2-2; D is tentatively TRBD1 or TRBD2 (5 bases each). The germline CDR1 and CDR2 sequences are SQVTM and ANQGSEA. Trimming took 4 bases from V and 2 from J, leaving 11 bases between them. This CDR3 comprises 14 residues. In DNA, the CDR3 is TGCAGCGTTGTGAGGGGATCAAACACCGGGGAGCTGTTTTTT. Its translation: CSVVRGSNTGELFF.

This clonotype was observed a few times. The chain combines TRBV12-3 or TRBV12-4 with TRBJ2-7, with 7 bases lining up with TRBD1. The junction had 11 bases not matched to a gene; V was cut back by 5 bases and J by 4 bases. The CDR3 has 15 residues. The CDR3 here is CASSLVGQLGYEQYF. In nucleotides, the CDR3 is TGTGCCAGCAGTCTAGTGGGACAGTTAGGTTACGAGCAGTACTTC.

This clonotype was recorded many times. The genes are TRBV5-1 and TRBJ1-6, with a possible D match to TRBD1 (5 bases). Trimming left V 0 bases short and J 5 bases short, with 9 bases between. The CDR3 length is 15 residues. Germline CDR1 reads SGHRS; CDR2 reads YFSETQ. The CDR3 spells CASSLAGLDNSPLHF. For the CDR3, the DNA is TGCGCCAGCAGCTTGGCGGGGCTAGATAATTCACCCCTCCACTTT.

This clonotype was counted ten times or more. V gene TRBV5-6 combines with J gene TRBJ1-1; D call uncertain. The V end was cut by 4 bases, the J end by 4 bases, with 11 bases between. From germline, CDR1 is SGHDT and CDR2 YYEEEE. The CDR3 runs to 13 residues. CDR3 in DNA: TGTGCCAGCAGCCCCATGGGAGGCACTGAAGCTTTCTTT. Protein product: CASSPMGGTEAFF.